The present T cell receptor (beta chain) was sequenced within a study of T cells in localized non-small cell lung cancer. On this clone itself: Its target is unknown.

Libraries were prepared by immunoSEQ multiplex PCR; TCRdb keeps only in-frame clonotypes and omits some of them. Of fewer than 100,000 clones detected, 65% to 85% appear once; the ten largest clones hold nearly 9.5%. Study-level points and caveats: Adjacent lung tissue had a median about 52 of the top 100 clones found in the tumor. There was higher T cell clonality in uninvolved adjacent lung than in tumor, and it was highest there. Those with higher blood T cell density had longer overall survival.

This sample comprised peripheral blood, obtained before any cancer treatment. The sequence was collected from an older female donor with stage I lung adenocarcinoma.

The CDR3 DNA is TGTGCCAGCAGCCTGGACAGGGTACACAATGAGCAGTTCTTC. This encodes CASSLDRVHNEQFF. The chain is built from TRBV6-1 and TRBJ2-1; 8 bases match TRBD1. After removal of 6 bases from V and 5 bases from J, the junction contained 6 bases not matched to a gene. Germline values: CDR1 MNHNS, CDR2 SASEGT. The CDR3 has 14 residues.